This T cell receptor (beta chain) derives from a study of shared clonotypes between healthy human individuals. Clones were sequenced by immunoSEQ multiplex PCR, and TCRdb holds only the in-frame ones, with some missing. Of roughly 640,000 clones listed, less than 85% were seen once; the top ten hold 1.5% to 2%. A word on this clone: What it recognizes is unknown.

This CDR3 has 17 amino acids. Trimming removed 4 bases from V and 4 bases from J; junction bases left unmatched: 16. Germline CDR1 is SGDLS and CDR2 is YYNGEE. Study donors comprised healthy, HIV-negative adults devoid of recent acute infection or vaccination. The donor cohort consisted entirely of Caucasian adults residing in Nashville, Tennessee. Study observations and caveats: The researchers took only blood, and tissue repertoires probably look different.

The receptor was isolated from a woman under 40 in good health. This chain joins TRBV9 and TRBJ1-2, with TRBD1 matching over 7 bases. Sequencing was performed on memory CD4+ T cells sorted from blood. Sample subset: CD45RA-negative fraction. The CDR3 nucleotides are TGTGCCAGCAGCAGGGGGGGACAGCCCGTTATACCCTATGGCTACACCTTC. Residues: CASSRGGQPVIPYGYTF.